This TCR beta chain emerged from a study of shared clonotypes between healthy human individuals. Study in general: Donor ages ranged 18 to 49 years: a couple of women, a few men.

Naive CD8 cells lacked CD45RO, underwent positive selection for CCR7 and left out terminally differentiated effector memory CD45RA+ cells. Several immunoSEQ 96-well plates shared each subset's DNA, each plate a replicate. The protocol was immunoSEQ multiplex PCR, while the TCRdb copy is restricted to in-frame clones and leaves out a portion. The sample yields 700,000 to 950,000 clones, roughly 96% seen once. Germline values: CDR1 SGHVS, CDR2 FQNEAQ. Trimming took 3 bases from V and 2 from J, leaving 9 bases between them. The CDR3 runs to 14 residues. The TCR comes from a man aged 30 to 39 in good health. Sequenced sample: naive CD8+ T cells sorted from blood. V is TRBV7-8 and J is TRBJ2-3; the D is unclear. CDR3 sequence (DNA): TGTGCCAGCAGCTTCAGGATCCCCACAGATACGCAGTATTTT. This translates into CASSFRIPTDTQYF.